The clone carrying this T cell receptor (beta chain) was picked up one time. What it recognizes is unknown. The table came from immunoSEQ multiplex PCR; TCRdb's copy has only in-frame clones and leaves some out. The sample contains about 100,000 clones, around 90% of which appear only once. This record belongs to a study of T cell responses to AZD1222 COVID-19 vaccine. Study-wide results and limits: Donors in the cohort were predominantly white British and more often female, and clonal diversity was possibly underestimated. Spike-specific TCR depth and breadth grew after two AZD1222 doses.

This CDR3 has 12 amino acids. Germline loops: CDR1 SGHVS, CDR2 FQNEAQ. The V gene lost 4 bases and the J gene lost 10 bases, with 13 bases spanning the gap. V gene TRBV7-8 combines with J gene TRBJ1-1; a weak D match, TRBD1 (5 bases). The clonotype was recovered from an adult in good health. This specimen was peripheral blood, taken on day 0 of AZD1222 vaccination. The CDR3 protein is CASSSRTGLAFF. For the CDR3, the DNA is TGTGCCAGCAGCTCGCGTACAGGACTAGCTTTCTTT.